These 14 T cell receptor beta chains were sequenced from one sample in a study of T cells in Graves' hyperthyroidism and ophthalmopathy (dated by TCRdb to between 2018 and 2021). Library generation was performed with multiplex PCR. Instrument used: Illumina HiSeq 2000. The TCR beta CDR3 regions were amplified from RNA transcripts. The first round of RT-PCR for the TCR CDR3 was performed with the HTBI primer set and the Qiagen OneStep RT-PCR kit. TCRdb cleaned the public reads at Q25 with fastp, built clones with MiXCR and kept in-frame beta chains. Rows with one shared CDR3 protein collapse into an entry with the most common genes and DNA. Within this sample are 660,000 or so distinct CDR3 sequences, with about a fifth of them counted one time only. The ten largest clonotypes hold under 35% of the sample. Material for sequencing was blood. The receptors derive from a man aged 25 to 40 with Graves' ophthalmopathy.

The sample holds a few counts of this clonotype. The gene calls are TRBV20-1 and TRBJ2-3; TRBD2 aligns across 7 bases. The J segment lost 5 bases and the V segment lost 3 bases, leaving 11 bases of the junction unmatched. Germline V lookup: CDR1 DFQATT, CDR2 SNEGSKA (reference sequence). CDR3 size: 15 residues. CDR3 nucleotide sequence: TGCAGTGCTAGTTATGGGGGAGGGCTTAAAGATACGCAGTATTTT. It encodes CSASYGGGLKDTQYF.

The genes are TRBV6-1 and TRBJ1-1; no clear D gene. Deletions cut 5 bases from V and 0 bases from J, with 13 bases between. The CDR3 covers 15 residues. Germline CDR1 is MNHNS and CDR2 is SASEGT. This CDR3 reads CASSLRVLMNTEAFF. The CDR3 DNA reads TGTGCCAGCAGTCTGCGGGTCCTCATGAACACTGAAGCTTTCTTT.

The chain has TRBV28 and TRBJ1-5; 9 positions match TRBD1. This CDR3 has 16 amino acids. Germline V gene data show CDR1 as MDHEN and CDR2 as SYDVKM. Trimming removed 6 bases from V and 1 base from J; junction bases left unmatched: 7. The CDR3, as DNA: TGTGCCAGCAGCTTAAACAGGGGGCCAAGCAATCAGCCCCAGCATTTT. Encoded protein: CASSLNRGPSNQPQHF.

Worth noting for this clonotype: A junction boundary mismatches the germline segment, possibly from a read error. V is TRBV6-2 or TRBV6-3 and J is TRBJ1-1; D remains unclear. The germline V gene has CDR1 MNHEY and CDR2 SVGEGT. The CDR3 sequence is 13 residues long. The CDR3 sequence: CSSSYVGLTEAFF. The CDR3 nucleotides read TGTTCCAGCAGTTACGTGGGCCTAACTGAAGCTTTCTTT.

This clonotype was observed at least ten times. The chain couples TRBV11-2 to TRBJ2-5; tentative D call: TRBD2 (6 bases). This CDR3 has 15 residues. V was cut by 8 bases and J by 3 bases, with 19 bases left in between. Germline CDR1 reads SGHAT; CDR2 reads FQNNGV. DNA of the CDR3: TGTGCCAGCTCAAAAGGGACTCATGGGAAAGAGACCCAGTACTTC. Translating it yields CASSKGTHGKETQYF. The complete variable domain, with remaining parts taken from reference TRBV11-2 and TRBJ2-5, reads EAGVAQSPRYKIIEKRQSVAFWCNPISGHATLYWYQQILGQGPKLLIQFQNNGVVDDSQLPKDRFSAERLKGVDSTLKIQPAKLEDSAVYLCASSKGTHGKETQYFGPGTRLLVL.

This clonotype was found many times. V is TRBV7-9 and J is TRBJ2-7; 9 nucleotides agree with TRBD2. The CDR3 contains 14 residues. Trimming removed 5 bases from V and 5 bases from J; junction bases left unmatched: 7. The V gene's germline CDR1 is SEHNR and CDR2 FQNEAQ (reference sequence). In DNA, the CDR3 is TGTGCCAGCAGCCGGGCTAGCGGGACTCACGAGCAGTACTTC. Translating it yields CASSRASGTHEQYF.

This clonotype was found a few times. This rearrangement joins TRBV18 to TRBJ2-5; D gene unclear. This CDR3 is built from 14 residues. Trimming stripped 3 bases from V and 1 base from J, with 9 bases between. Germline values: CDR1 KGHSH, CDR2 LQKENI. The CDR3 DNA reads as TGTGCCAGCTCACCTACAGAATTCCAAGAGACCCAGTACTTC. Translated: CASSPTEFQETQYF.

Of note for this clonotype: This may come from a read error, since a much larger clone is one base off. Since no conserved phenylalanine or tryptophan closes the CDR3, a read error is the likely cause. CDR3 coding DNA: TGTGCCAGCAGCCAGGTTAGCAATCAGCCCCAGCATCTT. It translates to CASSQVSNQPQHL. V gene TRBV28 combines with J gene TRBJ1-5; no definite D call. V shed 6 bases and J shed 0 bases, with 6 bases lying between them. Germline V gene data show CDR1 as MDHEN and CDR2 as SYDVKM. The CDR3 consists of 13 residues.

The genes are TRBV20-1 and TRBJ2-1, with 9 bases aligning to TRBD2. The germline CDR1 and CDR2 sequences are DFQATT and SNEGSKA (reference sequence). The CDR3 spans 16 residues. V lost 5 bases, J lost 7 bases, and 15 bases stayed unmatched. The CDR3 DNA follows: TGCAGTGCTGGCGATAAGACTAGCGGTAGGAGTAATGAGCAGTTCTTC. Protein product: CSAGDKTSGRSNEQFF.

The chain is built from TRBV27 and TRBJ2-7, with D possibly matching TRBD1 (5 bases). Trimming took 1 base from V and 5 from J, leaving 18 bases between them. This CDR3 spans 16 amino acids. CDR1 MNHEY and CDR2 SMNVEV come from the germline V gene (reference sequence). The CDR3 bases are TGTGCCAGCAGTTTATTGAATCCGGCAGGGATCGACGAGCAGTACTTC. It codes for CASSLLNPAGIDEQYF.

Many counts were recorded for this clonotype. This chain links TRBV12-3 or TRBV12-4 with TRBJ1-1; D perhaps matches TRBD1 (5 bases). The V end lost 2 bases, the J end lost 4 bases, and 11 bases lay between the germline ends. CDR3 length equals 14 residues. DNA for the CDR3: TGTGCCAGCAGTTTAAGCGCAGGGTCCACTGAAGCTTTCTTT. It yields the protein CASSLSAGSTEAFF.

This clonotype came up a few times. It is unclear where the CDR3 begins or ends on the DNA, so no DNA is shown, and the CDR3 is as TCRdb lists it. The V and J genes are TRBV27 and TRBJ1-5. The CDR3 extends over 17 residues, inclusive of both ends. Germline CDR1 MNHEY, CDR2 SMNVEV (reference sequence). The CDR3 here is CASSSSADYYSNQPQHF.

The table lists this clonotype with many counts. This chain uses TRBV28 with TRBJ1-2, with 8 bases fitting TRBD1. Germline values: CDR1 MDHEN, CDR2 SYDVKM. Unmatched junction bases numbered 2, after V lost 1 base and J lost 4 bases. The CDR3 extends over 14 amino acids. DNA of the CDR3: TGTGCCAGCAGTTTATCCGGGACAGGCTATGGCTACACCTTC. It codes for CASSLSGTGYGYTF.

This clonotype was seen a few times. This chain joins TRBV2 and TRBJ1-6; 9 positions agree with TRBD1. Germline loops: CDR1 SNHLY, CDR2 FYNNEI. There are 14 residues in the CDR3. J gave up 7 bases and V 5 bases, and 3 bases lay outside the gene matches. In DNA form, the CDR3 reads TGTGCCAGCAGTACGACAGGGGGAAATTCACCCCTCCACTTT. It codes for CASSTTGGNSPLHF. Full variable domain (remainder filled in from reference TRBV2 and TRBJ1-6): EPEVTQTPSHQVTQMGQEVILRCVPISNHLYFYWYRQILGQKVEFLVSFYNNEISEKSEIFDDQFSVERPDGSNFTLKIRSTKLEDSAMYFCASSTTGGNSPLHFGNGTRLTVT.